The rows below give T cell receptor beta chains drawn from one sample of a study of T cell changes during pregnancy in multiple sclerosis. The assay was immunoSEQ multiplex PCR, and TCRdb's table has in-frame clones only and misses some. The sample has about 69,000 clones, 90% to 95% seen once. The sample here was CD4+ T cells from peripheral blood mononuclear cells, taken in the third trimester of pregnancy. These receptors all stem from a female donor in good health, enrolled as a control in a pregnancy study. The CDR3 runs from the conserved cysteine through the conserved F or W. The order of the fields is D gene, CDR3 length, clone size, J gene, V gene, CDR3 protein, CDR3 DNA. The D gene is left open where the match is weak. Size tells how often a clone was seen (once, few, many) or the class of an expanded clone, and some rows leave it out.

d_call: TRBD2; cdr3_length: 16; clone_size: once; j_call: TRBJ2-1; v_call: TRBV4-2; cdr3_aa: CASSQGSGTSLNEQFF; cdr3_nt: TGTGCCAGCAGCCAAGGTAGCGGGACTAGCCTCAATGAGCAGTTCTTC
d_call: .; cdr3_length: 14; clone_size: .; j_call: TRBJ2-2; v_call: TRBV19; cdr3_aa: CASSFGQITGELFF; cdr3_nt: TGTGCCAGTAGTTTTGGACAGATCACCGGGGAGCTGTTTTTT
d_call: TRBD1; cdr3_length: 14; clone_size: .; j_call: TRBJ1-5; v_call: TRBV5-8; cdr3_aa: CASSSRTGMQPQHF; cdr3_nt: TGTGCCAGCAGCTCGAGGACAGGGATGCAGCCCCAGCATTTT
d_call: .; cdr3_length: 14; clone_size: .; j_call: TRBJ2-7; v_call: TRBV27; cdr3_aa: CASSLSRTDYEQYF; cdr3_nt: TGTGCCAGCAGTTTATCTCGGACAGATTACGAGCAGTACTTC
d_call: TRBD2; cdr3_length: 16; clone_size: .; j_call: TRBJ2-1; v_call: TRBV9; cdr3_aa: CASSPRTRGGINEQFF; cdr3_nt: TGTGCCAGCAGCCCCCGAACTCGCGGGGGGATCAATGAGCAGTTCTTC
d_call: .; cdr3_length: 14; clone_size: .; j_call: TRBJ1-1; v_call: TRBV7-2; cdr3_aa: CASSNNGGWAEAFF; cdr3_nt: TGTGCCAGCAGCAATAACGGGGGGTGGGCTGAAGCTTTCTTT
d_call: TRBD1; cdr3_length: 15; clone_size: .; j_call: TRBJ1-1; v_call: TRBV28; cdr3_aa: CASSRTGTPYTEAFF; cdr3_nt: TGTGCCAGCAGTCGGACAGGCACACCATACACTGAAGCTTTCTTT
d_call: TRBD1; cdr3_length: 16; clone_size: .; j_call: TRBJ1-2; v_call: TRBV27; cdr3_aa: CASAQLTRGLINGYTF; cdr3_nt: TGTGCCAGCGCCCAGTTGACCAGGGGGCTCATTAATGGCTACACCTTC
d_call: .; cdr3_length: 13; clone_size: .; j_call: TRBJ1-1; v_call: TRBV4-2; cdr3_aa: CASSQTRNTEAFF; cdr3_nt: TGTGCCAGCAGCCAAACTAGGAACACTGAAGCTTTCTTT
d_call: TRBD1; cdr3_length: 16; clone_size: .; j_call: TRBJ1-4; v_call: TRBV7-2; cdr3_aa: CASSVTGGQHNEKLFF; cdr3_nt: TGTGCCAGCAGCGTGACTGGGGGACAGCATAATGAAAAACTGTTTTTT
d_call: .; cdr3_length: 15; clone_size: .; j_call: TRBJ2-4; v_call: TRBV9; cdr3_aa: CASSDAGPLENIQYF; cdr3_nt: TGTGCCAGCAGCGATGCGGGCCCCCTTGAAAACATTCAGTACTTC
d_call: TRBD1; cdr3_length: 14; clone_size: .; j_call: TRBJ2-7; v_call: TRBV11-2; cdr3_aa: CASSTGTGGYEQYF; cdr3_nt: TGTGCCAGCAGCACCGGGACAGGGGGCTACGAGCAGTACTTC
d_call: TRBD1; cdr3_length: 14; clone_size: .; j_call: TRBJ1-1; v_call: TRBV7-3; cdr3_aa: CASSLEGAGTEAFF; cdr3_nt: TGTGCCAGCAGCTTAGAGGGGGCAGGCACTGAAGCTTTCTTT